Below, 30 T cell receptor beta chains from the same sample are listed, as sequenced in a study of PD-L1 blockade in urothelial cancer (dated 2017 in TCRdb). The library relied on the immunoSEQ multiplex PCR assay. This is the immuneACCESS table as TCRdb keeps it, with only in-frame sequences that have V and J called. A part of the clones is gone; compared with another copy, unresolved V genes explain less than half, and the rest is unexplained. This sample gives 35,000 to 50,000 clones in total; more than 65% of them show up just once. Around 2.5% of the sample is in the top ten clones. Here the sequenced sample was PBMCs, taken around atezolizumab (anti-PD-L1) treatment. These receptors originate from a man aged 65-85 years with urothelial cancer.

CDR3 in DNA: TGCGCCAGCAGCGATAGGGGTATGGACACCGGGGAGCTGTTTTTT. It specifies CASSDRGMDTGELFF. The chain is built from TRBV5-1 and TRBJ2-2, with a tentative D call TRBD1 (5 bases). Germline values: CDR1 SGHRS, CDR2 YFSETQ. This CDR3 is 15 amino acids long. V was pared by 4 bases and J by 3 bases, with 13 bases between.

The chain has TRBV27 and TRBJ2-5; TRBD2 might be the D (5 bases). CDR3 length equals 15 residues. Trimming cost V 2 bases and J 4 bases, with 14 bases left between them. CDR1 MNHEY and CDR2 SMNVEV come from the germline V gene (reference sequence). CDR3: CASSLTPGVRETQYF. CDR3 nucleotides: TGTGCCAGCAGTTTAACCCCCGGGGTCCGAGAGACCCAGTACTTC.

The gene calls are TRBV11-2 and TRBJ2-2; 10 bases line up with TRBD2. V gave up 7 bases and J gave up 6 bases; unmatched junction bases: 8. This CDR3 comprises 15 residues. Germline V gene lookup returns CDR1 SGHAT and CDR2 FQNNGV. The CDR3 loop is CASTRTSGGPGELFF. CDR3 DNA sequence: TGTGCCAGCACCCGGACTAGCGGAGGTCCCGGGGAGCTGTTTTTT.

This clone was counted once. This sequence joins TRBV5-1 and TRBJ1-1, with a tentative D call TRBD1 (6 bases). The CDR3 extends over 14 amino acids. Trimming removed 5 bases at V and 2 bases at J, with 13 bases between. Germline V lookup: CDR1 SGHRS, CDR2 YFSETQ. The CDR3 DNA is TGCGCCAGCAGTTACACAGGGACCAACACTGAAGCTTTCTTT. This codes for CASSYTGTNTEAFF.

This chain links TRBV27 with TRBJ2-7; a possible D gene is TRBD2 (5 bases). V was clipped by 6 bases and J by 7 bases, with 25 bases between them. The CDR3 loop spans 16 amino acids. Germline-derived CDR1 and CDR2 are MNHEY and SMNVEV (reference sequence). CDR3 sequence: CASSFLVASERGEQYF. CDR3 sequence (DNA): TGTGCCAGCAGCTTCCTGGTAGCGAGCGAAAGAGGTGAGCAGTACTTC.

V gene TRBV19 combines with J gene TRBJ2-7; 8 nucleotides line up with TRBD2. The CDR3 is 14 amino acids. Germline loops: CDR1 LNHDA, CDR2 SQIVND (reference sequence). Losses at the gene ends were 4 bases for V and 2 bases for J; bases not matched to a gene: 4. The DNA for the CDR3 is TGTGCCAGTAGTACCGCTAGCGGGCCCTACGAGCAGTACTTC. As protein: CASSTASGPYEQYF. The variable domain in full, with the rest retrieved from reference TRBV19 and TRBJ2-7, is DGGITQSPKYLFRKEGQNVTLSCEQNLNHDAMYWYRQDPGQGLRLIYYSQIVNDFQKGDIAEGYSVSREKKESFPLTVTSAQKNPTAFYLCASSTASGPYEQYFGPGTRLTVT.

The V gene is TRBV7-2, the J gene TRBJ2-7; D not certain. This CDR3 contains 12 residues. Germline CDR1 SGHTA, CDR2 FQGNSA. V was cut by 5 bases and J by 4 bases, with 9 bases left in between. CDR3 nucleotides: TGTGCCAGCAGCCTAATACGGTACGAGCAGTACTTC. Translation gives CASSLIRYEQYF.

The chain carries TRBV6-6 and TRBJ2-7; 8 bases are a match to TRBD1. The CDR3 is 13 amino acids. Germline V gene sequence: CDR1 MNHNY, CDR2 SVGAGI (reference sequence). The V and J ends lost 6 bases and 3 bases, in that order; junction bases with no gene match: 4. The CDR3 nucleotides are TGTGCCAGCAGCATACAGGGGGACTACGAGCAGTACTTC. The encoded protein is CASSIQGDYEQYF.

CDR3 in amino acids: CASRGTVSYEQYF. Here the CDR3 DNA reads TGTGCCAGCAGAGGGACAGTCTCCTACGAGCAGTACTTC. V is TRBV28 and J is TRBJ2-7; 7 nucleotides match TRBD1. V lost 6 bases and J lost 0; bases outside the gene matches: 2. Germline V CDR1 and CDR2: MDHEN, SYDVKM. The CDR3 spans 13 residues.

The rearrangement links TRBV19 to TRBJ2-1; TRBD2 matches 12 bases. The CDR3 covers 18 residues. Germline V gives CDR1 LNHDA, CDR2 SQIVND (reference sequence). Losses at the gene ends were 0 bases for V and 9 bases for J; bases not matched to a gene: 12. The CDR3 is CASSIDHLGLAGHSEQFF. In nucleotides, the CDR3 is TGTGCCAGTAGTATAGATCACCTAGGACTAGCGGGACATAGTGAGCAGTTCTTC.

The J gene is TRBJ2-1, the V gene TRBV29-1, with 10 bases that match TRBD2. The CDR3 has 13 amino acids. Germline trimming cut 7 bases from V and 6 bases from J; bases unmatched to any gene: 6. Germline V gives CDR1 SQVTM, CDR2 ANQGSEA. This CDR3 is CSAGTSESNEQFF. The CDR3 DNA follows: TGCAGCGCTGGGACTAGCGAATCCAATGAGCAGTTCTTC.

The V gene is TRBV6-1, the J gene TRBJ2-3; 12 bases map to TRBD2. Germline V gives CDR1 MNHNS, CDR2 SASEGT. The trim removed 8 bases at V and 6 bases at J, leaving 9 bases unmatched. There are 15 residues in the CDR3. The CDR3 region is CASYRLAGEVDTQYF. CDR3 nucleotide sequence: TGTGCCAGCTACCGACTAGCGGGAGAGGTGGATACGCAGTATTTT.

The rearrangement links TRBV4-3 to TRBJ2-1; D is possibly TRBD1 (5 bases). Germline values: CDR1 LGHNA, CDR2 YSLEER. The CDR3 is made up of 15 amino acids. Deletions cut 1 base from V and 7 bases from J, with 14 bases between. The CDR3 nucleotides read TGCGCCAGCAGCCAAGTGGGCAGGGTGGGGAATGAGCAGTTCTTC. It translates to CASSQVGRVGNEQFF.

J is TRBJ2-2 and V is TRBV5-4; the D is unclear. V dropped 2 bases and J dropped 0 bases, with 8 bases sitting between them. The length of the CDR3 is 15 residues. CDR1 is SGHNT, CDR2 YYREEE, per germline (reference sequence). The CDR3 reads CASSFGSPNTGELFF. CDR3 bases: TGTGCCAGCAGCTTCGGTAGCCCGAACACCGGGGAGCTGTTTTTT. Variable domain in full (rest from reference TRBV5-4 and TRBJ2-2): ETGVTQSPTHLIKTRGQQVTLRCSSQSGHNTVSWYQQALGQGPQFIFQYYREEENGRGNFPPRFSGLQFPNYSSELNVNALELDDSALYLCASSFGSPNTGELFFGEGSRLTVL.

This chain uses TRBV30 with TRBJ2-7; possibly TRBD1 for D (6 bases). CDR1 and CDR2 (germline): GTSNPN, SVGIG (reference sequence). This CDR3 comprises 13 residues. The V end was cut by 0 bases, the J end by 1 base, with 7 bases between. This CDR3 is CAWSVQGSYEQYF. The CDR3 nucleotides are TGTGCCTGGAGTGTACAGGGATCCTACGAGCAGTACTTC.

The rearrangement joins TRBV6-8 to TRBJ2-7; maybe TRBD1 (5 bases). Per the germline V gene, CDR1 is MNHGY and CDR2 is SAAAGT. This CDR3 spans 17 amino acids. Trimming removed 6 bases at V and 0 bases at J, with 21 bases between. In nucleotides, the CDR3 is TGTGCCAGCAGCCTCCCATTGGGCAGGGTTAGCTCCTACGAGCAGTACTTC. Residues: CASSLPLGRVSSYEQYF.

This clone was observed a few times. J is TRBJ2-3 and V is TRBV4-1; 8 bases are shared with TRBD2. CDR1 is MGHRA and CDR2 is YSYEKL in the germline V gene. The CDR3 has 18 amino acids. After removal of 3 bases from V and 5 bases from J, the junction contained 16 bases not matched to a gene. This CDR3 reads CASSHPLAGLRRKDTQYF. CDR3 DNA sequence: TGCGCCAGCAGCCATCCCTTAGCGGGACTCCGTAGAAAAGATACGCAGTATTTT.

CDR3 in amino acids: CASSATSKGDTQYF. The CDR3 nucleotides are TGTGCCAGCAGTGCGACTAGCAAGGGAGATACGCAGTATTTT. V and J are TRBV9 and TRBJ2-3, with 7 bases identical to TRBD2. V dropped 5 bases and J dropped 5; count of bases not matched to a gene: 8. The CDR3 is 14 amino acids. Germline lookup yields CDR1 SGDLS and CDR2 YYNGEE.

J is TRBJ2-5 and V is TRBV6-5; the D is unclear. The germline V and J ends were trimmed by 0 bases and 5 bases, with 10 bases remaining between them. Looked up from germline, CDR1 is MNHEY and CDR2 is SVGAGI. The CDR3 runs to 14 residues. CDR3 sequence reads: CASSYSTSGETQYF. CDR3 coding DNA: TGTGCCAGCAGTTACTCGACATCTGGGGAGACCCAGTACTTC.

The CDR3 DNA reads as TGCGCCAGCAGCCCTCAGGGGGTCCCCTACGAGCAGTACTTC. Encoded protein: CASSPQGVPYEQYF. The chain links TRBV5-1 to TRBJ2-7, with 7 bases matching TRBD1. Per the germline V gene, CDR1 is SGHRS and CDR2 is YFSETQ. The CDR3 is made up of 14 amino acids. V trimming: 4 bases; J trimming: 2 bases; junction bases outside the gene matches: 6.

Worth noting for this clone: Given a much more abundant clone one base away, this may be a read error. The chain is built from TRBV11-1 and TRBJ2-6; 8 bases line up with TRBD1. Germline CDR1 is SGHAT and CDR2 is FQDESV (reference sequence). The CDR3 has 15 amino acids. V lost 5 bases, J lost 2 bases, and 2 bases stayed unmatched. The CDR3 DNA sequence: TGTGCCAGCAGCGAACAGGGGGCTGGGGCCAACGTCCTGACTTTC. Its protein is CASSEQGAGANVLTF.

A single count supports this clone. A read error may produce the germline difference seen at one junction end. V usage is TRBV6-1 and J usage is TRBJ1-3; D gene ambiguous. The CDR3 runs to 10 residues. The germline gives CDR1 MNHNS, CDR2 SASEGT. The CDR3 DNA is TGTGTCTCCAGAGGCCCGGTACTCCTTTTT. This translates into CVSRGPVLLF.

The chain has TRBV4-1 and TRBJ2-1; 10 bases match TRBD2. With V trimmed by 2 bases and J by 7 bases, 5 bases remained unmatched. This CDR3 comprises 15 residues. Per the germline V gene, CDR1 is MGHRA and CDR2 is YSYEKL. The CDR3 DNA sequence: TGCGCCAGCAGCCAACCTAGCGGGAGAAGAAATGAGCAGTTCTTC. This encodes CASSQPSGRRNEQFF.

The gene calls are TRBV7-9 and TRBJ1-2; 7 bases agree with TRBD1. Germline values: CDR1 SEHNR, CDR2 FQNEAQ (reference sequence). J was trimmed by 6 bases and V by 5 bases; bases with no gene match: 24. The CDR3 is 19 residues long. CDR3 loop: CASSPNPLRATGYGDGYTF. CDR3 nucleotide sequence: TGTGCCAGCAGCCCCAACCCCCTCCGTGCGACAGGGTACGGGGATGGCTACACCTTC. Drawing the rest from reference TRBV7-9 and TRBJ1-2, the complete variable domain is DTGVSQNPRHKITKRGQNVTFRCDPISEHNRLYWYRQTLGQGPEFLTYFQNEAQLEKSRLLSDRFSAERPKGSFSTLEIQRTEQGDSAMYLCASSPNPLRATGYGDGYTFGSGTRLTVV.

The chain has TRBV7-2 and TRBJ2-5, with 11 bases identical to TRBD2. This CDR3 is 15 amino acids long. V lost 3 bases, J lost 2 bases, and 2 bases stayed unmatched. CDR1 and CDR2 (germline): SGHTA, FQGNSA. The CDR3 nucleotides are TGTGCCAGCAGCTTGACTAGCGGGACGCAAGAGACCCAGTACTTC. Protein product: CASSLTSGTQETQYF.

The chain recombines TRBV9 with TRBJ1-1; a weak D match, TRBD1 (6 bases). V lost 0 bases to trimming and J lost 5 bases, with 11 bases between them. Germline lookup yields CDR1 SGDLS and CDR2 YYNGEE. The CDR3 is 14 amino acids. The CDR3 loop reads CASSVGRGRTEAFF. In DNA form, the CDR3 reads TGTGCCAGCAGCGTAGGCAGGGGTCGTACTGAAGCTTTCTTT.

The J gene is TRBJ2-5, the V gene TRBV5-4; 9 bases are a match to TRBD1. Trimming cost V 3 bases and J 2 bases; bases outside gene matches: 5. Germline V lookup: CDR1 SGHNT, CDR2 YYREEE (reference sequence). The CDR3 is 15 amino acids. The CDR3 nucleotides are TGTGCCAGCAGCTCGTCCGGGACAGGGCAAGAGACCCAGTACTTC. It specifies CASSSSGTGQETQYF.

The rearrangement joins TRBV7-2 to TRBJ2-1; 9 bases agree with TRBD2. Germline CDR1 is SGHTA and CDR2 is FQGNSA. This CDR3 is built from 17 residues. Unmatched junction bases numbered 10, after V lost 1 base and J lost 6 bases. CDR3 sequence reads: CASSLGLTSGPSNEQFF. In nucleotides, the CDR3 is TGTGCCAGCAGCTTAGGACTAACTAGCGGGCCTAGCAATGAGCAGTTCTTC.

The V call is TRBV4-2, the J call TRBJ2-1; 13 bases map to TRBD2. In germline, CDR1 is LGHNA, CDR2 YNFKEQ. The CDR3 is 16 residues long. Losses at the gene ends were 3 bases for V and 8 bases for J; bases not matched to a gene: 7. The CDR3 nucleotides read TGTGCCAGCAGCCAGGAGCCACTAGCGGGAGGGGATGAGCAGTTCTTC. Its protein is CASSQEPLAGGDEQFF.

V is TRBV28 and J is TRBJ1-5; 7 bases line up with TRBD1. V trimming: 6 bases; J trimming: 2 bases; junction bases outside the gene matches: 10. The CDR3 has 16 residues. Germline CDR1 and CDR2: MDHEN and SYDVKM. CDR3 nucleotides: TGTGCCAGCAGGGGGGAGACAGGGCCACGCAATCAGCCCCAGCATTTT. It specifies CASRGETGPRNQPQHF.